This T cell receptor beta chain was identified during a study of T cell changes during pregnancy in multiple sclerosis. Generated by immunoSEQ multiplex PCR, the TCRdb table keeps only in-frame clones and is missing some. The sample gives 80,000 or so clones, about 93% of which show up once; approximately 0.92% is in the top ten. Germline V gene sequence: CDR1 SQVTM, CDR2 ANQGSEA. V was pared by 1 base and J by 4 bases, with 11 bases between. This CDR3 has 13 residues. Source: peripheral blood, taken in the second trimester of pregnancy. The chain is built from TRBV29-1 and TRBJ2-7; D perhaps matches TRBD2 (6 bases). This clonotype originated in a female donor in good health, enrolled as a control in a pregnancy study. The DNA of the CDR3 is TGCAGCGTTGAAGTAGCGGTGAATTACGAGCAGTACTTC. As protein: CSVEVAVNYEQYF.